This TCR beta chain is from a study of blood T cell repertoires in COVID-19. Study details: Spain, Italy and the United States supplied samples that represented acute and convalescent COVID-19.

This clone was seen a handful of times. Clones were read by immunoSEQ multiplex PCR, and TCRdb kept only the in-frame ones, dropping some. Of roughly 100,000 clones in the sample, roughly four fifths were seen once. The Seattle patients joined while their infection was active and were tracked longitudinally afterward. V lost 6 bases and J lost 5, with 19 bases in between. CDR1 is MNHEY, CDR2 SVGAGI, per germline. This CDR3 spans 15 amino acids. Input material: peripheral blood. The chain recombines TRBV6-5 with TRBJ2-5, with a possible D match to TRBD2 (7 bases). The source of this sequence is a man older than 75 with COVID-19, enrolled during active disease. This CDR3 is CASSGGLGLWETQYF. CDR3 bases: TGTGCCAGCAGCGGGGGGCTTGGGCTGTGGGAGACCCAGTACTTC.